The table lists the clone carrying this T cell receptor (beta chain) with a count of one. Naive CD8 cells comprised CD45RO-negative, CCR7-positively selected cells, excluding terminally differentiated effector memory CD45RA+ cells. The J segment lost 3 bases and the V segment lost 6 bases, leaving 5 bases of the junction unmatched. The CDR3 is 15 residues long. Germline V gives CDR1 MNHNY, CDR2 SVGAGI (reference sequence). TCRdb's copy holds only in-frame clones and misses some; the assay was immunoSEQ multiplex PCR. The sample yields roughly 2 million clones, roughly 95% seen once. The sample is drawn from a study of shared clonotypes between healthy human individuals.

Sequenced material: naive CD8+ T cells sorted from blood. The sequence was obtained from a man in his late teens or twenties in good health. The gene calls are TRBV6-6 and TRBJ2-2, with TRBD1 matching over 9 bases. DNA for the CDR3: TGTGCCAGCAGGGGAACAGGGGGCGACACCGGGGAGCTGTTTTTT. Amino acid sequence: CASRGTGGDTGELFF.